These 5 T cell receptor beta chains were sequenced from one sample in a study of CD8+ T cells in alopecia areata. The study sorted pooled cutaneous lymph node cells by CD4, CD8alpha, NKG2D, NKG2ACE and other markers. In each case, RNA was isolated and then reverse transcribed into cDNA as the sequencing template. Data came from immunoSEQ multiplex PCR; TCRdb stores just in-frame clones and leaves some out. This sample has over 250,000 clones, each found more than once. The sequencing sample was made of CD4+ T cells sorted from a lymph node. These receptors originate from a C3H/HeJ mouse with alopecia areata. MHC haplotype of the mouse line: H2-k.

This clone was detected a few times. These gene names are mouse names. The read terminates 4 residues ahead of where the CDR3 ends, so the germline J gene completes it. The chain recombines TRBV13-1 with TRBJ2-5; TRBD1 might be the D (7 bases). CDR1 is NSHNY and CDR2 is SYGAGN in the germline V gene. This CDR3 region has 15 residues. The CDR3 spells CASSDVRGGDDTQYF. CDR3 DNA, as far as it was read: TGTGCCAGCAGTGATGTCCGAGGGGGCGACGAC.

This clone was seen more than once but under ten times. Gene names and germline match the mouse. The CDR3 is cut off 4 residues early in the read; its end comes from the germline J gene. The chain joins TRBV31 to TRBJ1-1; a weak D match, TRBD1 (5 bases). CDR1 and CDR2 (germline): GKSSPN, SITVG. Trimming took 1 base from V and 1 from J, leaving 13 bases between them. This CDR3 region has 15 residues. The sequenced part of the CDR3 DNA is TGTGCCTGGAGTCGTAAGGGGAGGGTAAACACA. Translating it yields CAWSRKGRVNT. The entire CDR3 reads CAWSRKGRVNTEVFF. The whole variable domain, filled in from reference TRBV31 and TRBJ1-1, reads AQTIHQWPVAEIKAVGSPLSLGCTIKGKSSPNLYWYWQATGGTLQQLFYSITVGQVESVVQLNLSASRPKDDQFILSTEKLLLSHSGFYLCAWSRKGRVNTEVFFGKGTRLTVV.

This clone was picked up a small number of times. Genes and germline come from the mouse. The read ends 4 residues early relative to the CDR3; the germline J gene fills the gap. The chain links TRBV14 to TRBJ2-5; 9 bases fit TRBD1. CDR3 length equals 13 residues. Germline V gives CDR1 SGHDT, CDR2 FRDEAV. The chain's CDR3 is CARTDRGEDTQYF. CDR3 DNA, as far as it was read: TGTGCCAGGACCGACAGGGGGGAAGAC. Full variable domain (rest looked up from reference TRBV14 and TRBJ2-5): EAGVTQSPRYAVLQEGQAVSFWCDPISGHDTLYWYQQPRDQGPQLLVYFRDEAVIDNSQLPSDRFSAVRPKGTNSTLKIQSAKQGDTATYLCARTDRGEDTQYFGPGTRLLVL.

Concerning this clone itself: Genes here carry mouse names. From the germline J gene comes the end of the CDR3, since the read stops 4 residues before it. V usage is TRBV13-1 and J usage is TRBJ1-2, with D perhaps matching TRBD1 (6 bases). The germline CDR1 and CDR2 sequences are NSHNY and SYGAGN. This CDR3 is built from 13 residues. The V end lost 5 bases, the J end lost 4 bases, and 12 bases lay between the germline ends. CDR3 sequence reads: CASRNREGSDYTF. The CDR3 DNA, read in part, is TGTGCCAGCAGGAACAGGGAGGGCTCC.

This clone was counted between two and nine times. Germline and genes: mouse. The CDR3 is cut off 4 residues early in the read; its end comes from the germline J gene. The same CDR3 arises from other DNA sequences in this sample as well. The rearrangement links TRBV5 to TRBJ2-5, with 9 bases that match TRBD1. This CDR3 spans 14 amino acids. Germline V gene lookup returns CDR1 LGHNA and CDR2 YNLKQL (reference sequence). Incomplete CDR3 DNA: TGTGCCAGCAGCCCCGGGACAGGGAGGGAC. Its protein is CASSPGTGRD. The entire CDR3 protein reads CASSPGTGRDTQYF.